The T cell receptor beta chain under discussion was sequenced for a study of blood T cell repertoires in COVID-19. Study as a whole: Some COVID-19 samples were acute and others convalescent; all came from the United States, Italy and Spain. PBMCs, B-cell-depleted T cells, or T cells provided the cDNA or gDNA that made up the material.

Those enrolled, adults aged roughly 18 to 89 years, came from roughly 22 US areas. The CDR3 runs to 14 residues. Trimming took off 6 bases at V and 1 base at J, with 10 bases between the two ends. Germline values: CDR1 SGHTA, CDR2 FQGNSA. As handled by the study authors: Reference gene primer amplification gave nucleated cell count estimates. Profiled with immunoSEQ multiplex PCR; TCRdb holds only in-frame clones, not every one. V and J calls and clone size are those listed in that table; D and trimming were worked out from the DNA. This table holds under 200,000 clones, roughly 82% found once. The sample consisted of PBMCs or T cells enriched from blood (not recorded which). The TCR sequence derives from a woman in her sixties or seventies with acute COVID-19. V usage is TRBV7-2 and J usage is TRBJ1-3, with D tentatively TRBD1 (5 bases). The DNA of the CDR3 is TGTGCCAGCAGGCTACAGGAATCTGGAAACACCATATATTTT. This encodes CASRLQESGNTIYF. Complete variable domain (other parts from reference TRBV7-2 and TRBJ1-3): GAGVSQSPSNKVTEKGKDVELRCDPISGHTALYWYRQSLGQGLEFLIYFQGNSAPDKSGLPSDRFSAERTGGSVSTLTIQRTQQEDSAVYLCASRLQESGNTIYFGEGSWLTVV.